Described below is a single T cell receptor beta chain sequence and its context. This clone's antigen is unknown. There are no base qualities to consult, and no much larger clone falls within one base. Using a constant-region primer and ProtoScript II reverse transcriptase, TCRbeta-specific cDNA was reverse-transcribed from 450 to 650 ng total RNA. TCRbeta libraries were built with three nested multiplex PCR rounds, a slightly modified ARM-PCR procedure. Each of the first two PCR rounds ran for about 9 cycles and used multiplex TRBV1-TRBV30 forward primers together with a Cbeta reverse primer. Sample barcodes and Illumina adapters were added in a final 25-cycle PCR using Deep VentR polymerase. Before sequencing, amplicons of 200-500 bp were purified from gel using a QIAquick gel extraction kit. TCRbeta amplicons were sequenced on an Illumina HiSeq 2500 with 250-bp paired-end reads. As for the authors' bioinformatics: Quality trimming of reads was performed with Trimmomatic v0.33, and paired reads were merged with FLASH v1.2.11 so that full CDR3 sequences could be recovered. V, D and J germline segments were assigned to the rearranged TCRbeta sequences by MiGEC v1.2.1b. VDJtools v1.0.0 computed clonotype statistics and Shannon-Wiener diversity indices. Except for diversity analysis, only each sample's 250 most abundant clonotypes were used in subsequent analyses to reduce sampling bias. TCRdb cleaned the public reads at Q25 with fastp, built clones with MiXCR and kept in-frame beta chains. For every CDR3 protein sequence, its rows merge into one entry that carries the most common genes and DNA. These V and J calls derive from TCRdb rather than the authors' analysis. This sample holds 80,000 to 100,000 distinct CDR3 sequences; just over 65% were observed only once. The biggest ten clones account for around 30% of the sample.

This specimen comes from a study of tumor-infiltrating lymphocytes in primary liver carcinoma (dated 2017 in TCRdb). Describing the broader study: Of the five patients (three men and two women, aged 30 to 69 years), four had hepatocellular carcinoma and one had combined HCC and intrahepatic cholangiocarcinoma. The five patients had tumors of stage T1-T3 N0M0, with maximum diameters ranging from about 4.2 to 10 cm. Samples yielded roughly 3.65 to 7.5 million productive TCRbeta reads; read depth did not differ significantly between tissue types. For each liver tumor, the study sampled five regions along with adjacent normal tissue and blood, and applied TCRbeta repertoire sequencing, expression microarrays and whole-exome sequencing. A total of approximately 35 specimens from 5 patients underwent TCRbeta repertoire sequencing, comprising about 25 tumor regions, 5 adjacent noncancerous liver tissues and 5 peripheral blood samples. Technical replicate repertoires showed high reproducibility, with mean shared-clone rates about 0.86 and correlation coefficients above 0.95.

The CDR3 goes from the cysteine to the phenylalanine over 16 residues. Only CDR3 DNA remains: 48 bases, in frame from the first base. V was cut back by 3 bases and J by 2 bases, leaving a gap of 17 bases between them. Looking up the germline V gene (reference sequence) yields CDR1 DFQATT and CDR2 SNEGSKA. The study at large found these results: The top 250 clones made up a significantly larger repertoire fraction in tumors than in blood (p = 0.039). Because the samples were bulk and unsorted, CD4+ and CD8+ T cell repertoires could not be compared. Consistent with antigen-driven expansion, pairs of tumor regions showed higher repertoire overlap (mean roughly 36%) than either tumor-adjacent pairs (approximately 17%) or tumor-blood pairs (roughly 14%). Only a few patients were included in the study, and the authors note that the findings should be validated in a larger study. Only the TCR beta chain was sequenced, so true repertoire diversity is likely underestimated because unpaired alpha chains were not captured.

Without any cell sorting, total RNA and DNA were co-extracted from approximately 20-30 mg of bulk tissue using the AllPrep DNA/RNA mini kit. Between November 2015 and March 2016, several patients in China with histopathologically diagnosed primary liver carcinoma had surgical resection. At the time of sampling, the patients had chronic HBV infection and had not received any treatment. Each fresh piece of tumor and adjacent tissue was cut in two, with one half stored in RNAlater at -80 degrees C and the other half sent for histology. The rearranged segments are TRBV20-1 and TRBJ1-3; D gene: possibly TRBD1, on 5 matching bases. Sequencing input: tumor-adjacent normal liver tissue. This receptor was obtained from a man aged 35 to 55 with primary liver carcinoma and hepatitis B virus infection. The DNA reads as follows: TGCAGTGCTAGCGTGGCTCCTAGAGGGGCTGGAAACACCATATATTTT. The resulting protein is CSASVAPRGAGNTIYF.